Detailed here is one TCR beta chain. The J segment lost 3 bases and the V segment lost 0 bases, leaving 1 base of the junction unmatched. Germline CDR1 SEHNR, CDR2 FQNEAQ (reference sequence). The CDR3 is 15 residues long. These data belong to a study of T cell responses to AZD1222 COVID-19 vaccine. Repertoires were generated with immunoSEQ multiplex PCR, while TCRdb's copy carries only in-frame clones and drops some. The repertoire holds under 200,000 clones, with approximately 87% as singletons. This TCR was sampled from an adult in good health. This material consisted of peripheral blood, taken on day 0 of MenACWY control vaccination. The chain uses TRBV7-9 and TRBJ2-3; the match to TRBD2 covers 9 bases. The chain's CDR3 is CASSLATSGTDTQYF. CDR3 coding DNA: TGTGCCAGCAGCTTAGCAACTAGCGGGACAGATACGCAGTATTTT.